These 27 T cell receptor beta chains were all obtained from the same sample, sequenced in a study of memory CD4+ T cells and cytomegalovirus serostatus. The protocol was immunoSEQ multiplex PCR, while the TCRdb copy is restricted to in-frame clones and leaves out a portion. Of under 55,000 clones detected, around 80% appear once; the ten largest clones hold around 0.67%. The sort gate was single viable CD3+CD4+CD8-CD45RO+ cells for memory CD4+ T cells. The material sequenced was memory CD4+ T cells from blood. These receptors all come from an adult in good health and CMV-seronegative.

The genes are TRBV27 and TRBJ1-2; D is ambiguous. V was clipped by 6 bases and J by 1 base, with 9 bases between them. From germline, CDR1 is MNHEY and CDR2 SMNVEV (reference sequence). The CDR3 has 13 amino acids. The CDR3: CASSRADNYGYTF. The CDR3 nucleotides are TGTGCCAGCAGCCGGGCAGATAACTATGGCTACACCTTC.

The chain carries TRBV27 and TRBJ2-7; D perhaps matches TRBD1 (5 bases). The length of the CDR3 is 15 residues. The germline V gene encodes CDR1 MNHEY and CDR2 SMNVEV (reference sequence). V was pared by 6 bases and J by 2 bases, with 17 bases between. Here the CDR3 DNA reads TGTGCCAGCAGAATAAGGGGAACCTTAGCCTACGAGCAGTACTTC. Its translation: CASRIRGTLAYEQYF.

In nucleotides, the CDR3 is TGTGCCAGCAGTTCCGGGACAGGGGGATTTTACGAGCAGTACTTC. The encoded protein is CASSSGTGGFYEQYF. J is TRBJ2-7 and V is TRBV6-5; 11 positions match TRBD1. V shed 4 bases, J shed 4 bases, and the junction held 6 bases outside the gene matches. The CDR3 sequence is 15 residues long. From germline, CDR1 is MNHEY and CDR2 SVGAGI.

The chain recombines TRBV5-1 with TRBJ2-3; D unclear. Germline V gene lookup returns CDR1 SGHRS and CDR2 YFSETQ. V was cut by 0 bases and J by 0 bases, with 8 bases left in between. The CDR3 runs 15 residues. The CDR3 here is CASSLDGMSTDTQYF. DNA for the CDR3: TGCGCCAGCAGCTTGGATGGCATGAGCACAGATACGCAGTATTTT. Variable domain in full (rest from reference TRBV5-1 and TRBJ2-3): KAGVTQTPRYLIKTRGQQVTLSCSPISGHRSVSWYQQTPGQGLQFLFEYFSETQRNKGNFPGRFSGRQFSNSRSEMNVSTLELGDSALYLCASSLDGMSTDTQYFGPGTRLTVL.

The J gene is TRBJ2-1, the V gene TRBV2, with a tentative D call TRBD2 (6 bases). The CDR3 covers 13 residues. Germline CDR1 and CDR2: SNHLY and FYNNEI. Trimming took off 4 bases at V and 2 bases at J, with 6 bases between the two ends. In nucleotides, the CDR3 is TGTGCCAGCAGTGGGAGGGCCTACAATGAGCAGTTCTTC. Translation gives CASSGRAYNEQFF.

The genes are TRBV4-2 and TRBJ1-1; D ambiguous. The germline V gene has CDR1 LGHNA and CDR2 YNFKEQ. The CDR3 loop spans 13 amino acids. The V end was cut by 0 bases, the J end by 11 bases, with 13 bases between. The CDR3 DNA reads TGTGCCAGCAGCCAAGATTTGGAGCACGGCGCTTTCTTT. This sequence encodes CASSQDLEHGAFF.

This clone appeared a few times. V usage is TRBV5-1 and J usage is TRBJ1-1; 8 bases align to TRBD1. Germline assignment: CDR1 SGHRS and CDR2 YFSETQ. The CDR3 covers 14 residues. V lost 5 bases and J lost 1; bases outside the gene matches: 4. CDR3 residues: CASRRTGKNTEAFF. The CDR3 DNA is TGCGCCAGCAGGCGGACAGGGAAGAACACTGAAGCTTTCTTT.

V and J are TRBV15 and TRBJ2-1; 7 bases match TRBD1. V shed 5 bases and J 12 bases; nucleotides not matched to a gene: 7. The V gene's germline CDR1 is LNHNV and CDR2 YYDKDF (reference sequence). This CDR3 has 12 amino acids. The CDR3: CATSGTRTGQFF. CDR3 nucleotide sequence: TGTGCCACCAGCGGTACCAGGACAGGGCAGTTCTTC.

The V gene is TRBV6-4, the J gene TRBJ2-1, with 10 bases aligning to TRBD2. Germline trimming cut 4 bases from V and 4 bases from J; bases unmatched to any gene: 13. Germline lookup yields CDR1 MRHNA and CDR2 SNTAGT. The CDR3 runs to 18 residues. The CDR3 loop is CASSARHTTSGKYNEQFF. The CDR3 DNA reads TGTGCCAGCAGTGCCAGACACACAACTAGCGGGAAATACAATGAGCAGTTCTTC.

The chain carries TRBV18 and TRBJ2-7; the match to TRBD1 covers 9 bases. Germline trimming cut 1 base from V and 1 base from J; bases unmatched to any gene: 8. The CDR3 sequence is 17 residues long. CDR1 KGHSH and CDR2 LQKENI come from the germline V gene. CDR3 amino acids: CASSPLSRGQGSYEQYF. As DNA, the CDR3 is TGTGCCAGCTCACCACTCTCTCGGGGACAGGGATCCTACGAGCAGTACTTC.

V is TRBV5-4 and J is TRBJ1-6; TRBD1 matches 9 bases. Germline-derived CDR1 and CDR2 are SGHNT and YYREEE (reference sequence). Trimming cost V 4 bases and J 4 bases; bases outside gene matches: 0. The CDR3 loop spans 14 amino acids. CDR3 sequence reads: CASSDRGYNSPLHF. The CDR3 nucleotides are TGTGCCAGCAGCGACAGGGGGTATAATTCACCCCTCCACTTT.

In its sample, this clone was seen a few times. The J gene is TRBJ1-5, the V gene TRBV28; possible D gene TRBD1, 5 bases. The length of the CDR3 is 14 residues. V was shortened by 5 bases and J by 6 bases, with 14 bases between the two germline ends. From germline, CDR1 is MDHEN and CDR2 SYDVKM. CDR3 amino acids: CASSNRSMGQPQHF. In nucleotides, the CDR3 is TGTGCCAGCAGTAACAGGTCTATGGGTCAGCCCCAGCATTTT.

J is TRBJ1-1 and V is TRBV5-1; a possible D gene is TRBD1 (5 bases). From germline, CDR1 is SGHRS and CDR2 YFSETQ. The CDR3 runs 15 residues. Trimming took off 6 bases at V and 1 base at J, with 16 bases between the two ends. The CDR3, as DNA: TGCGCCAGCACCCCAAACACGGGGACGAACACTGAAGCTTTCTTT. The encoded protein is CASTPNTGTNTEAFF.

CDR3 DNA: TGTGCCAGCAGCTTAGCCGGGGGACTAGCGGGATCTAGCACAGATACGCAGTATTTT. Translating it yields CASSLAGGLAGSSTDTQYF. The chain employs TRBV11-2 and TRBJ2-3, with 13 bases fitting TRBD2. V shed 1 base and J 0 bases; nucleotides not matched to a gene: 7. The CDR3 is 19 residues long. Germline values: CDR1 SGHAT, CDR2 FQNNGV. Drawing the rest from reference TRBV11-2 and TRBJ2-3, the complete variable domain is EAGVAQSPRYKIIEKRQSVAFWCNPISGHATLYWYQQILGQGPKLLIQFQNNGVVDDSQLPKDRFSAERLKGVDSTLKIQPAKLEDSAVYLCASSLAGGLAGSSTDTQYFGPGTRLTVL.

This clone was counted only a few times. J is TRBJ1-1 and V is TRBV27, with 7 bases aligning to TRBD1. Trimming at V came to 4 bases and at J to 4 bases, leaving 6 bases not matched to a gene. CDR1 is MNHEY, CDR2 SMNVEV, per germline (reference sequence). The CDR3 runs 14 residues. CDR3 amino acids: CASSSDRRVTEAFF. The CDR3 DNA reads as TGTGCCAGCAGTTCGGACAGGCGGGTCACTGAAGCTTTCTTT.

This clone was found a few times. The gene calls are TRBV5-6 and TRBJ2-7; TRBD1 matches 7 bases. CDR1 is SGHDT and CDR2 is YYEEEE in the germline V gene. This CDR3 is built from 11 residues. V gave up 4 bases and J gave up 7 bases; unmatched junction bases: 2. The CDR3 reads CASSLRGEQYF. The CDR3, as DNA: TGTGCCAGCAGCCTCAGGGGGGAGCAGTACTTC.

The chain combines TRBV6-1 with TRBJ2-2; TRBD1 is a possible D gene (6 bases). CDR1 is MNHNS and CDR2 is SASEGT in the germline V gene. Trimming left V 7 bases short and J 4 bases short, with 16 bases between. The CDR3 is 15 residues long. The CDR3 reads CASINTGFVTGELFF. The CDR3 coding sequence is TGTGCCAGCATAAATACAGGGTTTGTCACCGGGGAGCTGTTTTTT.

On this clone itself: The sample carries other DNA sequences with the same CDR3. This chain uses TRBV7-9 with TRBJ2-7; D is perhaps TRBD1 (5 bases). V was shortened by 5 bases and J by 0 bases, with 11 bases between the two germline ends. The CDR3 runs to 14 residues. Germline assignment: CDR1 SEHNR and CDR2 FQNEAQ (reference sequence). This CDR3 reads CASSLRQSSYEQYF. For the CDR3, the DNA is TGTGCCAGCAGCCTTCGACAGAGCTCCTACGAGCAGTACTTC. The variable domain in full, with the rest retrieved from reference TRBV7-9 and TRBJ2-7, is DTGVSQNPRHKITKRGQNVTFRCDPISEHNRLYWYRQTLGQGPEFLTYFQNEAQLEKSRLLSDRFSAERPKGSFSTLEIQRTEQGDSAMYLCASSLRQSSYEQYFGPGTRLTVT.

This clone is categorized as medium-sized (0.01 to 0.1%). For the CDR3, the DNA is TGTGCCAGCAGTGAAGCGCTGGGGACAGTCGATTTTAACTATGGCTACACCTTC. It encodes CASSEALGTVDFNYGYTF. The rearrangement joins TRBV6-1 to TRBJ1-2; 7 bases are shared with TRBD1. The CDR3 is 18 amino acids. Germline lookup yields CDR1 MNHNS and CDR2 SASEGT. V lost 0 bases, J lost 1 base, and 11 bases stayed unmatched.

The chain recombines TRBV15 with TRBJ2-7, with 7 bases lining up with TRBD1. Germline assignment: CDR1 LNHNV and CDR2 YYDKDF (reference sequence). CDR3 length: 14 amino acids. Trimming removed 4 bases from V and 2 bases from J; junction bases left unmatched: 5. In DNA form, the CDR3 reads TGTGCCACCAGCACCAGGACAGGTCCCTACGAGCAGTACTTC. It encodes CATSTRTGPYEQYF.

This rearrangement joins TRBV4-1 to TRBJ2-7; D unresolved. Germline V gives CDR1 MGHRA, CDR2 YSYEKL. This CDR3 is built from 16 residues. Between the trimmed V and J ends, which lost 8 bases and 3 bases, there was a span of 23 bases. The CDR3 DNA sequence: TGCGCCAGCTCCCCGCTTGTGGTCACGCGATACTACGAGCAGTACTTC. Amino acid sequence: CASSPLVVTRYYEQYF.

V gene TRBV5-6 combines with J gene TRBJ2-7; 7 positions agree with TRBD1. CDR1 and CDR2 from the germline V gene are SGHDT and YYEEEE. The CDR3 has 13 residues. The V and J ends lost 3 bases and 5 bases, in that order; junction bases with no gene match: 5. CDR3 residues: CASSSKQGNEQYF. The CDR3 region has the DNA TGTGCCAGCAGCTCCAAACAGGGGAACGAGCAGTACTTC.

The V and J genes are TRBV27 and TRBJ2-3, with D uncertain. With 4 bases removed from V and 6 bases from J, the gap between germline ends came to 11 bases. From germline, CDR1 is MNHEY and CDR2 SMNVEV (reference sequence). This CDR3 spans 13 amino acids. The chain's CDR3 is CASSYSEKDTQYF. The DNA for the CDR3 is TGTGCCAGCAGTTACTCAGAGAAGGATACGCAGTATTTT.

The chain carries TRBV7-9 and TRBJ2-7; D is ambiguous. CDR3 length equals 14 residues. Germline V gene sequence: CDR1 SEHNR, CDR2 FQNEAQ (reference sequence). V shed 1 base and J shed 3 bases, with 10 bases lying between them. The CDR3 reads CASSLVGGYYEQYF. CDR3 in DNA: TGTGCCAGCAGCTTAGTGGGCGGCTACTACGAGCAGTACTTC.

The rearrangement links TRBV7-3 to TRBJ2-3, with D perhaps matching TRBD1 (7 bases). Germline V gives CDR1 SGHTA, CDR2 FQGTGA. V was pared by 5 bases and J by 5 bases, with 14 bases between. This CDR3 is built from 14 residues. CDR3: CASSLGGGGDTQYF. The DNA for the CDR3 is TGTGCCAGCAGCCTTGGAGGGGGCGGAGATACGCAGTATTTT.

This sequence joins TRBV30 and TRBJ1-2, with D tentatively TRBD1 (6 bases). Germline values: CDR1 GTSNPN, CDR2 SVGIG (reference sequence). This CDR3 region has 11 residues. V lost 5 bases and J lost 6, with 10 bases in between. CDR3 amino acids: CAWFGDNGYTF. The CDR3, as DNA: TGTGCCTGGTTTGGGGACAATGGCTACACCTTC.

J is TRBJ2-1 and V is TRBV7-2; no definite D call. Trimming stripped 2 bases from V and 10 bases from J, with 15 bases between. CDR1 and CDR2 from the germline V gene are SGHTA and FQGNSA. There are 14 residues in the CDR3. The CDR3 protein is CASSLNMIGGEQFF. The CDR3 nucleotides are TGTGCCAGCAGCTTAAATATGATCGGTGGGGAGCAGTTCTTC.